The rows below give T cell receptor beta chains drawn from one sample of a study of beta chain features in type 1 diabetes. This table comes from immunoSEQ multiplex PCR, and its TCRdb copy is limited to in-frame clones, with some not included. The repertoire holds about 370,000 clones, with over 13% as singletons. Sequencing input: naive CD4+ T cells from blood. The source is a woman aged 18-29 years in good health. CDR3s include the opening cysteine and the closing phenylalanine or tryptophan.

TRBV5-1	TRBJ2-5	CASSLDGQRAPWETQYF
TRBV29-1	TRBJ2-5	CSVGRLAGQETQYF
TRBV10-3	TRBJ1-1	CAIRDRGDNMNTEAFF
TRBV15	TRBJ1-4	CATSRYTGVNEKLFF
TRBV28	TRBJ1-5	CASSPEDRVTQHF
TRBV9	TRBJ2-2	CASSASGSYGELFF
TRBV29-1	TRBJ1-3	CSVVQDTSGNTIYF
TRBV28	TRBJ2-4	CASSLVSPNIQYF
TRBV5-1	TRBJ2-7	CASRQGTAYEQYF
TRBV9	TRBJ1-2	CASSVVQNYGYTF
TRBV20-1	TRBJ2-1	CSASKDYIF
TRBV28	TRBJ2-7	CASRTDGVYEQYF
TRBV25-1	TRBJ1-4	CASRPDQGNEKLFF
TRBV13	TRBJ2-1	CASSLGSEQFF
TRBV7-8	TRBJ2-7	CASSHRDTYEQYF
TRBV29-1	TRBJ2-5	CSEGLGETQYF
TRBV13	TRBJ1-2	CASLRWGGDGYTF
TRBV7-2	TRBJ2-5	CASSRTRGGQETQYF
TRBV6-1	TRBJ2-5	CASSQREPRQETQYF
TRBV7-9	TRBJ2-5	CASSQRTGEETQYF
TRBV29-1	TRBJ2-2	CSVAFGTTNTGELFF
TRBV29-1	TRBJ1-1	CSVGWAGGMNTEAFF
TRBV30	TRBJ1-1	CAWSGRWAAEAFF
TRBV9	TRBJ2-2	CASSVGQGYTGELFF
TRBV4-1	TRBJ2-1	CASSQDPRTSSYNEQFF
TRBV19	TRBJ2-7	CASSPRTGNSYEQYF
TRBV7-9	TRBJ1-2	CASSSLRGANYGYTF
TRBV5-1	TRBJ2-2	CASSTGTANTGELFF
TRBV29-1	TRBJ2-4	CSVTGGNIQYF
TRBV9	TRBJ2-5	CASSVGPRSQETQYF
TRBV5-6	TRBJ2-1	CASSAGSGSGEQFF
TRBV7-9	TRBJ2-7	CASSLTSRTGVYEQYF
TRBV6-6	TRBJ2-5	CASSSLAGGETQYF
TRBV4-3	TRBJ1-1	CASSQVGRNTEAFF
TRBV4-3	TRBJ1-1	CASSQEWGSDTEAFF
TRBV19	TRBJ2-7	CASSAGVHEQYF